The rows below give T cell receptor beta chains drawn from one sample of a study of identical twins. TCRdb reanalysed the 5' RACE reads using MiXCR and keeps one entry per CDR3 protein. The sample contains 450,000 to 650,000 distinct CDR3 sequences, roughly 15% of which appear only once. The same data also went into a second study, on yellow fever vaccine responses in identical twins.

Sequencing was carried out using CD4+ T cells sorted from blood. The receptors were sampled from a woman aged 18-30 years in good health. Each CDR3 is given with its conserved first and last residue. The D gene is left open where the match is weak. Only part of the rows carry a size: once, few, many, or a class if the clone is expanded.

TRBV7-8 few TRBD2 CASSLARGPTSGRYNEQFF
TRBV4-2 many TRBD1 CASSQDRQGASKLFF
TRBV24-1 few - CATSLSGGSYNEQFF
TRBV3-1 - - CASSQVPVGSGDTQYF
TRBV3-1 few - CASSSARRAFF
TRBV6-5 few - CASSYSEGRNGYTF
TRBV24-1 - TRBD2 CATSGSPGLAGGVYNEQFF
TRBV11-2 few TRBD2 CASSYLRTSGRINEQFF
TRBV28 few - CASSLRTRETQYF
TRBV29-1 few - CSVVVSGGAGFLSYEQYF
TRBV7-7 few TRBD2 CASSGGKGGRSDTQYF
TRBV5-1 - - CASKTTQQAWYQETQYF
TRBV7-8 many TRBD2 CASSLAGGYTGELFF
TRBV6-1 - TRBD1 CASSGRQGAVRGTSYNEQFF
TRBV12-3/TRBV12-4 few TRBD1 CASSLRQGAYNEQFF
TRBV5-4 few TRBD2 CASSPRGGYTDTQYF
TRBV2 few TRBD2 CASNLAGDAQYF
TRBV6-4 few - CASSVRAGGELFF
TRBV14 few TRBD1 CASSQRGPGDSSYNEQFF
TRBV20-1 - TRBD1 CSALPGQGSYEQYF
TRBV20-1 - - CSARDQGRTGELFF
TRBV25-1 few - CASSDPSTGSTGYTF
TRBV4-1 - - CASSPPVNGANVLTF
TRBV5-1 few TRBD2 CASSPGLAGLLETQYF
TRBV28 - - CASRGTVYGYTF
TRBV29-1 - TRBD2 CSVVKGGTSGGSYNEQFF
TRBV3-1 - - CASSQGYRNTEAFF
TRBV24-1 few - CATSDLGSAGRYNEQFF
TRBV5-1 - TRBD2 CASTWGLAGLETQYF
TRBV7-9 - - CASTLREAKTQYF
TRBV9 - TRBD2 CASSPGGSGPSYEQYF
TRBV5-1 many TRBD2 CASRGTSGSTDTQYF
TRBV4-1 few TRBD1 CASSYTGQKNIQYF
TRBV2 few TRBD1 CASSEQAGGLGEQYF
TRBV6-7 few - CASSYPAPTPCGIQETQYF
TRBV27 - - CASSYRPWLATNTGELFF
TRBV6-2/TRBV6-3 - - CASSYGAGWAETQYF
TRBV29-1 few - CSVVGQNIYEQYF
TRBV12-3/TRBV12-4 many TRBD1 CASSNQGARQPQHF
TRBV20-1 - TRBD2 CSARTSGAYNEQFF
TRBV3-1 - - CASSQVAVRSGANVLTF
TRBV29-1 few TRBD1 CSVRTGNDGYTF
TRBV12-3/TRBV12-4 - - CASSELRDAQSSAGYTF
TRBV5-1 few TRBD2 CASSLAKTSGTVVEFF
TRBV5-1 many - CASSPRDPSYEQYF
TRBV10-3 - TRBD2 CAINRAGGSDTQYF